One sample yielded the 27 T cell receptor beta chains listed below, sequenced in a study of blood T cells in healthy people across ages (dated by TCRdb to the mid-2010s). Library preparation employed 5' RACE. TCRdb names Illumina HiSeq 2500 as the instrument used. A second roughly 7 to 11 cycle PCR used a sample-barcoded 5' primer and a J-beta primer mix. TCRdb cleaned the public reads at Q25 with fastp, built clones with MiXCR and kept in-frame beta chains. Each record represents a unique CDR3 protein, reported with the most common genes and DNA among its rows. The sample table holds 1,500,000 or so distinct CDR3 sequences, of which 35% to 45% were seen once. The ten largest make up about 4% of the sample. Sequenced sample: blood. These receptors came from a woman between 18 and 29 years old in good health.

This clonotype was seen repeatedly, ten times or more. The DNA of the CDR3 is TGTGCCAGCAGTTCCGGACAGAGCAATCAGCCCCAGCATTTT. Encoded protein: CASSSGQSNQPQHF. The chain joins TRBV6-5 to TRBJ1-5; maybe TRBD1 (6 bases). The ends were cut back, 4 bases at V and 1 base at J, with 8 bases in the middle. The V gene's germline CDR1 is MNHEY and CDR2 SVGAGI. The CDR3 runs 14 residues.

Only a few counts were recorded for this clonotype. CDR3 coding DNA: TGTGCCAGTACTCCGACTAGCGGGGGCTACACAGATACGCAGTATTTT. It yields the protein CASTPTSGGYTDTQYF. J is TRBJ2-3 and V is TRBV19; TRBD2 agrees at 12 bases. CDR3 size: 16 residues. The V gene end was trimmed by 7 bases and the J gene end by 2 bases; junction bases not matched to a gene: 7. Germline CDR1 is LNHDA and CDR2 is SQIVND (reference sequence). The full variable domain, with the rest looked up from reference TRBV19 and TRBJ2-3, is DGGITQSPKYLFRKEGQNVTLSCEQNLNHDAMYWYRQDPGQGLRLIYYSQIVNDFQKGDIAEGYSVSREKKESFPLTVTSAQKNPTAFYLCASTPTSGGYTDTQYFGPGTRLTVL.

The rearrangement joins TRBV12-3 or TRBV12-4 to TRBJ1-2; D is perhaps TRBD1 (6 bases). The CDR3 consists of 16 residues. Deletions cut 1 base from V and 2 bases from J, with 14 bases between. CDR3 in amino acids: CASSLGRDTKNYGYTF. For the CDR3, the DNA is TGTGCCAGCAGTTTAGGCCGGGACACCAAAAACTATGGCTACACCTTC.

J is TRBJ2-1 and V is TRBV3-1; D remains unclear. The CDR3 has 13 residues. With 0 bases removed from V and 8 bases from J, the gap between germline ends came to 8 bases. The germline V gene has CDR1 LGHDT and CDR2 YNNKEL (reference sequence). Here the CDR3 DNA reads TGTGCCAGCAGCCAAGACGACGCTCATGAGCAGTTCTTC. It specifies CASSQDDAHEQFF.

Concerning this clonotype: One end of the junction fails to match germline, which may point to a read error. The rearrangement uses TRBV6-1 and TRBJ1-1; TRBD1 is a possible D gene (6 bases). The CDR3 length is 16 residues. Germline lookup yields CDR1 MNHNS and CDR2 SASEGT. This CDR3 reads CASSLARGPLNAEAFF. The CDR3 DNA is TGTGCCAGCAGCCTAGCCAGGGGTCCCTTGAACGCTGAAGCTTTCTTT.

Only a few counts were recorded for this clonotype. This CDR3 is CASSLSLTGPYYEQYF. CDR3 DNA: TGTGCCAGCAGCTTGTCCCTGACAGGGCCTTACTACGAGCAGTACTTC. The chain couples TRBV5-5 to TRBJ2-7; 7 bases agree with TRBD1. This CDR3 spans 16 amino acids. Germline-derived CDR1 and CDR2 are SGHKS and YYEKEE (reference sequence). The J segment lost 3 bases and the V segment lost 1 base, leaving 10 bases of the junction unmatched.

This chain joins TRBV20-1 and TRBJ2-7; TRBD1 aligns across 9 bases. The CDR3 runs to 14 residues. Looked up from germline, CDR1 is DFQATT and CDR2 is SNEGSKA (reference sequence). Trimming took 6 bases from V and 1 from J; bases not matched to a gene: 7. CDR3 coding DNA: TGCAGTGCCATCCCCGGACAGGGGTCCTACGAGCAGTACTTC. Its protein product is CSAIPGQGSYEQYF.

This clonotype has just a few counts. The chain uses TRBV7-2 and TRBJ1-1, with no clear D. The CDR3 sequence is 15 residues long. The germline gives CDR1 SGHTA, CDR2 FQGNSA. Between the trimmed V and J ends, which lost 1 base and 4 bases, there was a span of 13 bases. The CDR3 DNA reads as TGTGCCAGCAGCTTAGAACCGTCCTCGGGCACTGAAGCTTTCTTT. Encoded protein: CASSLEPSSGTEAFF.

This clonotype was seen once. Germline is not matched at one junction end, which may reflect a read error. The V and J genes are TRBV20-1 and TRBJ2-3; 10 positions agree with TRBD2. Germline CDR1 reads DFQATT; CDR2 reads SNEGSKA (reference sequence). The CDR3 consists of 16 residues. The CDR3 loop is CSARLAGFSSTNTQYF. CDR3 nucleotide sequence: TGCAGTGCGAGACTAGCGGGTTTTTCTAGCACAAATACGCAGTATTTT.

A word on this clonotype: This clone may be a read error of a much larger clone one base away. The chain couples TRBV29-1 to TRBJ2-7; no definite D call. The V gene lost 0 bases and the J gene lost 4 bases, with 16 bases spanning the gap. Germline V CDR1 and CDR2: SQVTM, ANQGSEA. This CDR3 is built from 15 residues. CDR3 region: CSVEDWAKGEYEQYF. CDR3 in DNA: TGCAGCGTTGAAGATTGGGCTAAAGGCGAATACGAGCAGTACTTC.

The CDR3 region has the DNA TGCAGTGCTAGGTTCGGACAGGCTAGCACAGATACGCAGTATTTT. Amino acids: CSARFGQASTDTQYF. The rearrangement links TRBV20-1 to TRBJ2-3, with TRBD1 matching over 7 bases. V was clipped by 3 bases and J by 0 bases; unmatched bases: 6. The length of the CDR3 is 15 residues. Germline V gene sequence: CDR1 DFQATT, CDR2 SNEGSKA (reference sequence).

With regard to this clonotype: The junction and the germline gene differ at one end; a read error may be behind it. The chain carries TRBV12-3 or TRBV12-4 and TRBJ2-7, with 7 bases fitting TRBD2. The CDR3 consists of 13 residues. The CDR3 reads CDSSPAGLGEQYF. CDR3 nucleotide sequence: TGTGACAGCAGTCCAGCGGGACTTGGCGAGCAGTACTTC.

A note on this clonotype: An end of the junction does not agree with germline; a read error may underlie this. The CDR3 nucleotides are TGTGCCAACAGTTTCCAGGGGCCACTTTCTAGTGAGCAGTTCTTC. This gives the protein CANSFQGPLSSEQFF. This chain connects TRBV12-3 or TRBV12-4 to TRBJ2-1, with D maybe TRBD1 (6 bases). This CDR3 region has 15 residues.

The V gene is TRBV6-5, the J gene TRBJ2-7; weak D call: TRBD1 (6 bases). The CDR3 length is 14 residues. CDR1 is MNHEY and CDR2 is SVGAGI in the germline V gene. The ends were cut back, 6 bases at V and 0 bases at J, with 12 bases in the middle. The DNA for the CDR3 is TGTGCCAGCAGCCGACAGGTTAGCTCCTACGAGCAGTACTTC. Translated: CASSRQVSSYEQYF.

This clonotype was counted between two and nine times. The chain links TRBV10-3 to TRBJ2-1; the D gene could be TRBD1 or TRBD2 (6 bases each). The germline gives CDR1 ENHRY, CDR2 SYGVKD. V was clipped by 8 bases and J by 2 bases, with 13 bases between them. The CDR3 totals 14 residues. This CDR3 is CAISRGAAYNEQFF. CDR3 nucleotides: TGTGCCATCTCTAGGGGGGCCGCCTACAATGAGCAGTTCTTC.

Worth noting for this clonotype: The germline gene is not matched at one end of the junction; a read error may be the cause. This sequence joins TRBV7-9 and TRBJ2-1, with unresolved D. Germline assignment: CDR1 SEHNR and CDR2 FQNEAQ (reference sequence). CDR3 length equals 15 residues. In nucleotides, the CDR3 is TGTGCCAGCAGCCCTCGAGGAACGGCCTACAATGAGCACTTCTTC. This translates into CASSPRGTAYNEHFF.

V and J are TRBV6-6 and TRBJ2-3, with 10 bases identical to TRBD1. Germline V gives CDR1 MNHNY, CDR2 SVGAGI (reference sequence). Trimming removed 6 bases from V and 8 bases from J; junction bases left unmatched: 11. The CDR3 consists of 15 residues. The CDR3, as DNA: TGTGCCAGCAGGCCCAGGACAGGGGGGAGAAGTACGCAGTATTTT. It specifies CASRPRTGGRSTQYF.

The table lists this clonotype with a few counts. The CDR3 here is CASSYQGQGNEQFF. The CDR3 bases are TGTGCCAGCAGTTACCAAGGACAGGGCAATGAGCAGTTCTTC. The gene calls are TRBV6-5 and TRBJ2-1; 8 positions agree with TRBD1. CDR1 MNHEY and CDR2 SVGAGI come from the germline V gene. The CDR3 consists of 14 residues. V dropped 2 bases and J dropped 6; count of bases not matched to a gene: 3.

The rearrangement links TRBV29-1 to TRBJ2-1, with 12 positions matching TRBD2. The CDR3 is 13 residues long. Germline V gene sequence: CDR1 SQVTM, CDR2 ANQGSEA. The V gene end was trimmed by 8 bases and the J gene end by 6 bases; junction bases not matched to a gene: 5. CDR3 amino acids: CSTGLAGFNEQFF. The CDR3 DNA sequence: TGCAGCACCGGACTAGCGGGGTTCAATGAGCAGTTCTTC.

The chain couples TRBV6-2 or TRBV6-3 to TRBJ1-2, with 7 bases lining up with TRBD1. Germline CDR1 is MNHEY and CDR2 is SVGEGT. CDR3 length: 14 residues. Trimming at V came to 6 bases and at J to 5 bases, leaving 9 bases not matched to a gene. The CDR3 DNA reads as TGTGCCAGCAGAAACAGGGGAGAGGAGTATGGCTACACCTTC. This gives the protein CASRNRGEEYGYTF.

This clonotype was recorded only once. The chain couples TRBV20-1 to TRBJ2-5; TRBD1 matches 7 bases. Matching the DNA end better, TRBJ2-7 makes the J call doubtful. CDR3 length: 12 amino acids. Germline CDR1 DFQATT, CDR2 SNEGSKA (reference sequence). CDR3 in DNA: TGCAGTGCTGGGGACAGTGGCTACGAGCAGTACTTC. Protein product: CSAGDSGYEQYF.

This sequence joins TRBV20-1 and TRBJ2-3; 7 positions match TRBD2. The junction had 13 bases not matched to a gene; V was cut back by 5 bases and J by 2 bases. This CDR3 spans 16 amino acids. Germline V gene data show CDR1 as DFQATT and CDR2 as SNEGSKA (reference sequence). The CDR3 nucleotides read TGCAGTGCTCTCATTAGGGACTACCTACTCACAGATACGCAGTATTTT. This sequence encodes CSALIRDYLLTDTQYF.

V and J are TRBV14 and TRBJ1-6, with a possible D match to TRBD1 (5 bases). Trimming left V 1 base short and J 7 bases short, with 17 bases between. Germline loops: CDR1 SGHDN, CDR2 FVKESK. The length of the CDR3 is 17 residues. The CDR3 nucleotides read TGTGCCAGCAGCCAAGTCGCTTGGACACCTTTAAATTCACCCCTCCACTTT. Protein sequence: CASSQVAWTPLNSPLHF.

CDR3 protein: CASSLEGAYEQYF. The CDR3 DNA follows: TGCGCCAGCAGCTTGGAGGGCGCCTACGAGCAGTACTTC. The chain is built from TRBV5-1 and TRBJ2-7; no definite D call. The CDR3 has 13 amino acids. From germline, CDR1 is SGHRS and CDR2 YFSETQ. V was shortened by 0 bases and J by 2 bases, with 6 bases between the two germline ends.

This rearrangement joins TRBV12-3 or TRBV12-4 to TRBJ1-1; D not certain. V gave up 3 bases and J gave up 7 bases, with 9 bases separating them. The CDR3 extends over 12 amino acids. CDR3 residues: CASSLVVNEAFF. CDR3 nucleotide sequence: TGTGCCAGCAGTTTGGTTGTGAATGAAGCTTTCTTT.

The chain is built from TRBV19 and TRBJ2-3; D remains unclear. The V gene's germline CDR1 is LNHDA and CDR2 SQIVND (reference sequence). CDR3 length: 15 amino acids. V dropped 3 bases and J dropped 1 base, with 11 bases sitting between them. CDR3 protein: CASSIHQGGTDTQYF. DNA of the CDR3: TGTGCCAGTAGTATTCATCAAGGTGGCACAGATACGCAGTATTTT.

This sequence joins TRBV30 and TRBJ2-5; D is perhaps TRBD1 (5 bases). CDR3 size: 12 residues. With 5 bases removed from V and 5 bases from J, the gap between germline ends came to 12 bases. CDR1 and CDR2 from the germline V gene are GTSNPN and SVGIG (reference sequence). In DNA, the CDR3 is TGTGCCTGGGCCAGGGTGGGGGAGACCCAGTACTTC. This encodes CAWARVGETQYF.